These T cell receptor beta chains were read from a single sample in a study of OX40 agonist ivuxolimab in advanced cancers. Data came from immunoSEQ multiplex PCR; TCRdb stores just in-frame clones and leaves some out. Seen here are 50,000 to 80,000 clones, 84% observed once, and the top ten hold around 10%. This sample comprised CD4+ or CD8+ T cells sorted from blood, obtained in a trial of the OX40 agonist ivuxolimab. The source of these receptors is an adult with an advanced solid tumor such as melanoma, head and neck, liver or kidney cancer. Both conserved end residues are part of each CDR3. D genes are given only for firm matches. Clone size is given for some rows only: seen once, a few or many times, or a class if the clone is expanded.

>TRBV6-5|-|-|TRBJ1-4|14
CASSAGTSNEKLFF
TGTGCCAGCAGTGCCGGGACCTCTAATGAAAAACTGTTTTTT
>TRBV7-2|-|-|TRBJ1-1|14
CASSTLAVNTEAFF
TGTGCCAGCAGCACCCTAGCGGTGAACACTGAAGCTTTCTTT
>TRBV6-6|-|few|TRBJ1-1|14
CASSIFGVNTEAFF
TGTGCCAGCAGTATTTTTGGGGTGAACACTGAAGCTTTCTTT
>TRBV11-2|-|-|TRBJ2-7|13
CASSFDGDYEQYF
TGTGCCAGCAGCTTTGACGGTGACTACGAGCAGTACTTC
>TRBV18|-|-|TRBJ1-1|13
CASSLGPITEAFF
TGTGCCAGCTCACTGGGACCTATTACTGAAGCTTTCTTT
>TRBV6-6|-|once|TRBJ2-2|12
CASTANTGELFF
TGTGCCAGTACGGCGAACACCGGGGAGCTGTTTTTT
>TRBV2|-|-|TRBJ2-7|13
CASSRNRGGEQYF
TGTGCCAGCAGCAGGAACAGGGGGGGCGAGCAGTACTTC
>TRBV7-8|-|-|TRBJ2-6|17
CASSLFEYNSGANVLTF
TGTGCCAGCAGCTTATTCGAGTACAACTCTGGGGCCAACGTCCTGACTTTC
>TRBV7-2|-|-|TRBJ2-7|11
CASSLSYEQYF
TGTGCCAGCAGCTTATCCTACGAGCAGTACTTC
>TRBV2|-|-|TRBJ2-1|15
CASSEEGNFYNEQFF
TGTGCCAGCAGTGAAGAGGGGAACTTCTACAATGAGCAGTTCTTC
>TRBV4-1|-|-|TRBJ2-7|16
CASSQSLVRGRNEQYF
TGCGCCAGCAGCCAAAGTTTGGTCAGGGGGAGGAACGAGCAGTACTTC
>TRBV4-1|TRBD1|once|TRBJ1-1|17
CASSHRTGKVEDTEAFF
TGCGCCAGCAGCCATCGGACAGGGAAGGTAGAAGACACTGAAGCTTTCTTT
>TRBV5-1|-|-|TRBJ1-2|14
CASSLDANRGGYTF
TGCGCCAGCAGCTTGGACGCTAACCGTGGTGGCTACACCTTC
>TRBV9|-|-|TRBJ1-2|14
CASSVTEGSYGYTF
TGTGCCAGCAGCGTTACAGAGGGCTCCTATGGCTACACCTTC
>TRBV29-1|-|-|TRBJ1-1|15
CSGRGGWGMNTEAFF
TGCAGCGGCCGGGGGGGCTGGGGAATGAACACTGAAGCTTTCTTT
>TRBV28|-|-|TRBJ2-5|13
CASSLLIYPGQYF
TGTGCCAGCAGTTTATTGATTTATCCGGGACAGTACTTC
>TRBV2|TRBD2|-|TRBJ2-5|16
CASRIRLAGAGETQYF
TGTGCCAGCAGGATCCGGCTAGCGGGGGCGGGAGAGACCCAGTACTTC
>TRBV2|TRBD1|-|TRBJ1-1|15
CASTSFGTGAVEAFF
TGTGCCAGCACTTCCTTTGGGACAGGGGCGGTTGAAGCTTTCTTT
>TRBV19|TRBD1|-|TRBJ2-7|14
CASSIWAGGNEQYF
TGTGCCAGTAGTATTTGGGCAGGGGGTAACGAGCAGTACTTC
>TRBV30|TRBD1|-|TRBJ2-5|15
CAWKGLLGQQETQYF
TGTGCCTGGAAAGGACTTCTGGGACAGCAAGAGACCCAGTACTTC
>TRBV2|-|-|TRBJ2-5|15
CASSFNGGRGETQYF
TGTGCCAGCAGCTTTAACGGGGGGCGCGGAGAGACCCAGTACTTC
>TRBV14|-|-|TRBJ1-1|13
CASSHQANTEAFF
TGTGCCAGCAGCCATCAGGCGAACACTGAAGCTTTCTTT
>TRBV11-1|TRBD1|-|TRBJ2-1|13
CASSQDRDNEQFF
TGTGCCAGCAGCCAGGACAGGGACAATGAGCAGTTCTTC
>TRBV2|-|-|TRBJ1-6|14
CASSDVTDNSPLHF
TGTGCCAGCAGTGACGTCACTGATAATTCACCCCTCCACTTT
>TRBV10-3|-|-|TRBJ1-5|18
CAISPGGGGDYSNQPQHF
TGTGCCATCAGCCCCGGGGGCGGTGGTGATTATAGCAATCAGCCCCAGCATTTT
>TRBV7-3|-|-|TRBJ2-2|15
CASSPAGWVGGELFF
TGTGCCAGCAGCCCGGCCGGCTGGGTTGGCGGGGAGCTGTTTTTT
>TRBV28|-|-|TRBJ2-3|14
CASSFGKDTDTQYF
TGTGCCAGCAGTTTCGGAAAAGACACAGATACGCAGTATTTT
>TRBV7-2|-|-|TRBJ2-3|11
CASSLTDTQYF
TGTGCCAGCAGCCTCACAGATACGCAGTATTTT
>TRBV6-4|TRBD2|once|TRBJ2-1|17
CASSDITSGNSIDEQFF
TGTGCCAGCAGTGACATCACTAGCGGGAATAGTATCGATGAGCAGTTCTTC
>TRBV19|TRBD1|-|TRBJ2-7|15
CASSRTGGATYEQYF
TGTGCCAGTAGTAGGACAGGGGGCGCGACATACGAGCAGTACTTC
>TRBV5-4|-|once|TRBJ2-7|15
CASSSLGGQSYEQYF
TGTGCCAGCAGCTCCCTCGGGGGGCAATCCTACGAGCAGTACTTC
>TRBV27|TRBD1|-|TRBJ2-7|16
CASSPIRDRRFYEQYF
TGTGCCAGCAGTCCCATCCGGGACAGGCGATTCTACGAGCAGTACTTC
>TRBV29-1|TRBD1|-|TRBJ1-2|13
CSVGPGQGVGYTF
TGCAGCGTTGGCCCGGGACAGGGGGTGGGCTACACCTTC
>TRBV27|-|-|TRBJ2-7|13
CASRDTDSYEQYF
TGTGCCAGCAGAGACACCGACTCCTACGAGCAGTACTTC
>TRBV7-3|TRBD2|-|TRBJ2-1|17
CASSAIPGLAGYNEQFF
TGTGCCAGCAGCGCCATACCGGGACTAGCGGGGTACAATGAGCAGTTCTTC
>TRBV2|TRBD2|-|TRBJ2-7|14
CASRGLAGGREQYF
TGTGCCAGCAGGGGACTAGCGGGAGGTCGCGAGCAGTACTTC
>TRBV10-3|-|-|TRBJ1-4|14
CAISESAGIEKLFF
TGTGCCATCAGTGAGTCCGCAGGGATTGAAAAACTGTTTTTT
>TRBV29-1|-|medium-sized|TRBJ1-2|12
CSFRQDYYGYTF
TGCAGCTTCAGACAGGATTACTATGGCTACACCTTC
>TRBV29-1|TRBD2|-|TRBJ2-2|16
CSAGLAGGANTGELFF
TGCAGCGCCGGACTAGCGGGGGGTGCGAACACCGGGGAGCTGTTTTTT
>TRBV9|TRBD2|-|TRBJ2-2|16
CASSVGSGGNTGELFF
TGTGCCAGCAGCGTAGGTAGCGGGGGGAACACCGGGGAGCTGTTTTTT
>TRBV7-9|TRBD2|-|TRBJ2-1|14
CASSLTRGSNEQFF
TGCGCCAGCAGCTTAACGCGGGGGAGCAATGAGCAGTTCTTC
>TRBV21-1|-|-|TRBJ2-3|14
CASNSGQGTDTQYF
TGTGCCAGCAACTCGGGACAGGGTACAGATACGCAGTATTTT
>TRBV5-4|-|once|TRBJ2-1|14
CASSRGRQWDEQFF
TGTGCCAGCAGCCGGGGACGTCAATGGGATGAGCAGTTCTTC
>TRBV4-1|-|-|TRBJ1-5|18
CASSQDGWDSVPYQPQHF
TGCGCCAGCAGCCAAGATGGTTGGGACTCAGTTCCTTATCAGCCCCAGCATTTT
>TRBV2|TRBD2|-|TRBJ2-1|13
CATRGGRLDEQFF
TGTGCCACCCGCGGGGGGCGACTGGATGAGCAGTTCTTC
>TRBV5-1|-|-|TRBJ2-5|18
CASSLGIGSFRGKETQYF
TGCGCCAGCAGCTTGGGGATCGGATCGTTTCGGGGAAAAGAGACCCAGTACTTC
>TRBV23-1|-|-|TRBJ1-5|15
CASSPGCIMNQPQHF
TGCGCCAGCAGCCCAGGGTGCATCATGAATCAGCCCCAGCATTTT
>TRBV7-2|-|-|TRBJ2-7|15
CASSLEWGVSYEQYF
TGTGCCAGCAGCTTAGAATGGGGCGTCTCCTACGAGCAGTACTTC
>TRBV4-1|TRBD1|-|TRBJ1-3|16
CASSPGTGSSGNTIYF
TGCGCCAGCAGCCCGGGGACAGGGAGCTCTGGAAACACCATATATTTT
>TRBV28|TRBD1|-|TRBJ2-5|13
CASSWGQAETQYF
TGTGCCAGCAGTTGGGGACAGGCAGAGACCCAGTACTTC
>TRBV4-3|-|-|TRBJ1-2|15
CASSRDEGKVGGYTF
TGCGCCAGCAGCCGCGACGAGGGGAAAGTAGGCGGCTACACCTTC
>TRBV7-6|-|-|TRBJ1-3|13
CASSPRGGNTIYF
TGTGCCAGCAGCCCGCGGGGTGGAAACACCATATATTTT
>TRBV2|-|-|TRBJ1-2|14
CASSSFTVNYGYTF
TGTGCCAGCAGTTCCTTCACCGTAAACTATGGCTACACCTTC
>TRBV2|-|-|TRBJ1-1|13
CASRVGPNTEAFF
TGTGCCAGCAGGGTGGGTCCGAACACTGAAGCTTTCTTT